These T cell receptor beta chains were read from a single sample in a study of blood T cells in healthy people across ages. TCRdb recomputed calls from the 5' RACE reads with MiXCR, one row per CDR3 protein. The sample has hundreds of thousands of distinct CDR3 sequences, about 25% seen once. This sample also appeared in a second study, on T cells of mothers and their children.

The source material was blood. The source is a boy younger than 18 in good health. Both conserved end residues are part of each CDR3. A D gene is named only where the DNA matches it firmly. The size entry is marked missing in some rows and otherwise reads once, few, many or a size class.

j_call v_call clone_size d_call cdr3_aa cdr3_nt
TRBJ2-1 TRBV2 . TRBD2 CASSERSGGQDEQFF TGTGCCAGCAGTGAACGCAGCGGGGGGCAGGATGAGCAGTTCTTC
TRBJ1-3 TRBV4-3 . TRBD1 CASSQYRTGGSGNTIYF TGCGCCAGCAGCCAATATAGGACAGGGGGCTCTGGAAACACCATATATTTT
TRBJ1-2 TRBV12-3/TRBV12-4 . . CASSLRVAGGYTF TGTGCCAGCAGTTTAAGGGTAGCGGGTGGCTACACCTTC
TRBJ2-5 TRBV9 . . CASSVDGGPKETQYF TGTGCCAGCAGCGTAGATGGTGGCCCAAAAGAGACCCAGTACTTC
TRBJ2-7 TRBV18 . . CASSPDLSEQYF TGTGCCAGCTCACCGGACCTCTCCGAGCAGTACTTC
TRBJ1-2 TRBV7-2 few . CASSSKGIYGYTF TGTGCCAGCAGCTCCAAGGGAATTTATGGCTACACCTTC
TRBJ2-1 TRBV5-1 . TRBD2 CARTITGGSSYNEQFF TGCGCCCGCACTATAACGGGGGGAAGCTCCTACAATGAGCAGTTCTTC
TRBJ1-5 TRBV10-2 few . CASSGQSQPQHF TGCGCCAGCAGTGGACAGTCCCAGCCCCAGCATTTT
TRBJ2-5 TRBV15 . TRBD2 CATSPGLAGLETQYF TGTGCCACCAGCCCGGGACTAGCGGGATTAGAGACCCAGTACTTC
TRBJ2-4 TRBV5-8 few . CASSYPTTGTNLWYF TGTGCCAGCAGCTACCCCACGACAGGCACCAACCTCTGGTACTTC
TRBJ2-1 TRBV3-1 . TRBD2 CASSQPASGGNDEQFF TGTGCCAGCAGCCAACCAGCTAGCGGGGGGAATGATGAGCAGTTCTTC
TRBJ2-5 TRBV12-3/TRBV12-4 few TRBD1 CASSSRQGGRETQYF TGTGCCAGCAGTTCCCGCCAAGGGGGCAGAGAGACCCAGTACTTC
TRBJ2-5 TRBV5-1 few TRBD2 CASSQTKAGQETQYF TGCGCCAGCAGCCAAACGAAAGCGGGGCAAGAGACCCAGTACTTC
TRBJ1-5 TRBV28 few TRBD1 CASSPWGQGSNQPQHF TGTGCCAGCAGTCCCTGGGGACAGGGAAGCAATCAGCCCCAGCATTTT
TRBJ2-7 TRBV5-1 few . CASSGPDSFGSYEQYF TGCGCCAGCAGCGGCCCGGACAGTTTCGGCTCCTACGAGCAGTACTTC
TRBJ2-6 TRBV29-1 few . CSVTGRPSSGANVLTF TGCAGCGTTACGGGCCGGCCGTCCTCTGGGGCCAACGTCCTGACTTTC
TRBJ1-1 TRBV14 many . CASSPYMNTEAFF TGTGCCAGCAGCCCCTACATGAACACTGAAGCTTTCTTT
TRBJ2-5 TRBV7-3 few . CASSPEPAQIRETQYF TGTGCCAGCAGCCCAGAACCCGCACAGATCAGAGAGACCCAGTACTTC
TRBJ2-5 TRBV7-9 . TRBD1 CASSFRQGAGVQETQYF TGTGCCAGCAGCTTCCGACAGGGGGCAGGGGTCCAAGAGACCCAGTACTTC
TRBJ1-1 TRBV28 . TRBD1 CASSPGGRTEAFF TGTGCCAGCAGTCCAGGGGGGCGAACTGAAGCTTTCTTT
TRBJ1-4 TRBV20-1 . . CSARHGVQSEKLFF TGCAGTGCTCGTCACGGGGTTCAAAGTGAAAAACTGTTTTTT
TRBJ2-3 TRBV9 few TRBD2 CASSVGTSGPLSTDTQYF TGTGCCAGCAGCGTAGGAACTAGCGGGCCGCTCAGCACAGATACGCAGTATTTT
TRBJ2-3 TRBV7-9 . . CASSLKGTTSTDTQYF TGTGCCAGCAGCTTAAAAGGGACCACTAGCACAGATACGCAGTATTTT
TRBJ2-6 TRBV28 . . CASSRVLGANVLTF TGTGCCAGCAGCCGGGTGTTGGGGGCCAACGTCCTGACTTTC
TRBJ2-1 TRBV7-2 few TRBD2 CASSIPGTNNEQFF TGTGCCAGCAGCATACCCGGGACTAACAATGAGCAGTTCTTC
TRBJ2-7 TRBV3-1 . TRBD2 CASSLGRGSGEQYF TGTGCCAGCAGCCTTGGACGCGGGAGTGGCGAGCAGTACTTC
TRBJ2-3 TRBV28 . . CASSFRLVTSSTDTQYF TGTGCCAGCAGTTTCCGACTAGTAACTTCAAGCACAGATACGCAGTATTTT
TRBJ2-1 TRBV29-1 . TRBD2 CSVEVPSGRAGSYNEQFF TGCAGCGTTGAAGTTCCTAGCGGGAGGGCCGGTTCCTACAATGAGCAGTTCTTC
TRBJ2-5 TRBV5-1 . . CASSSLDGQETQYF TGCGCCAGCAGCTCCCTGGACGGCCAAGAGACCCAGTACTTC
TRBJ2-5 TRBV7-6 few TRBD2 CACSSLGLGGGTQYF TGTGCCTGCAGCTCATTGGGACTAGGAGGGGGGACCCAGTACTTC
TRBJ1-2 TRBV29-1 . . CSVDIGTTNYGYTF TGCAGCGTTGATATAGGGACTACTAACTATGGCTACACCTTC
TRBJ2-5 TRBV20-1 many TRBD2 CSARDLAGARETQYF TGCAGTGCTAGAGATTTGGCGGGAGCGAGGGAGACCCAGTACTTC
TRBJ2-4 TRBV5-1 . . CAGSLEGTKNIQYF TGCGCCGGCAGCTTGGAAGGGACCAAAAACATTCAGTACTTC
TRBJ2-1 TRBV28 . . CAGGSGQQFF TGTGCCGGTGGGTCCGGCCAGCAGTTCTTC
TRBJ2-2 TRBV29-1 few . CSVGLDLNTGELFF TGCAGCGTTGGGTTAGACCTAAACACCGGGGAGCTGTTTTTT
TRBJ2-7 TRBV3-1 few TRBD2 CASSQDGRPYAEQYF TGTGCCAGCAGCCAAGACGGGAGGCCCTACGCCGAGCAGTACTTC
TRBJ2-5 TRBV28 . TRBD2 CASSSPGLRKETQYF TGTGCCAGCAGTTCCCCGGGACTACGAAAAGAGACCCAGTACTTC
TRBJ2-7 TRBV6-1 . TRBD1 CASSDPGTGGYEQYF TGTGCCAGCAGTGATCCCGGGACAGGGGGCTACGAGCAGTACTTC
TRBJ2-1 TRBV20-1 . . CSVGLNNEQFF TGCAGTGTGGGCCTAAACAATGAGCAGTTCTTC
TRBJ2-1 TRBV12-5 few TRBD1 CASGLVTGQSYNEQFF TGTGCTAGTGGTTTGGTGACAGGGCAATCCTACAATGAGCAGTTCTTC
TRBJ2-7 TRBV5-6 many TRBD1 CASIGDRGTHEQYF TGTGCCAGCATCGGAGACAGGGGGACCCACGAGCAGTACTTC
TRBJ2-1 TRBV7-3 . . CASSDSWGGEQFF TGTGCCAGCAGCGACTCCTGGGGCGGTGAGCAGTTCTTC
TRBJ2-5 TRBV29-1 . TRBD2 CSVEPGGAEETQYF TGCAGCGTTGAGCCGGGGGGGGCCGAGGAGACCCAGTACTTC
TRBJ1-1 TRBV5-1 few . CASSLEGSEAFF TGCGCCAGCAGCTTGGAAGGGAGTGAAGCTTTCTTT
TRBJ1-5 TRBV7-8 . . CASSLVGLLQERTIIQPQHF TGTGCCAGCAGCTTAGTGGGACTTCTACAAGAACGGACGATTATTCAGCCCCAGCATTTT
TRBJ2-7 TRBV2 . . CASSPTFPSYEQYF TGTGCCAGCAGCCCCACATTTCCCTCCTACGAGCAGTACTTC
TRBJ2-1 TRBV27 . . CASSLGRERNEQFF TGTGCCAGCAGTTTAGGACGGGAGCGGAATGAGCAGTTCTTC
TRBJ1-2 TRBV6-5 few TRBD1 CASSQGTDLYGYTF TGTGCCAGCAGTCAAGGGACAGATCTATATGGCTACACCTTC
TRBJ2-3 TRBV24-1 . TRBD1 CATSEQGTDTQYF TGTGCCACCAGTGAACAGGGGACAGATACGCAGTATTTT
TRBJ2-1 TRBV4-2 few TRBD2 CASSQGGLVMTAEQFF TGTGCCAGCAGCCAAGGGGGACTAGTAATGACTGCTGAGCAGTTCTTC
TRBJ2-7 TRBV14 . . CASSQEPPIGDSYEQYF TGTGCCAGCAGCCAAGAACCCCCCATTGGGGACTCCTACGAGCAGTACTTC
TRBJ2-7 TRBV15 few TRBD1 CATSRSGTGRYEQYF TGTGCCACCAGCAGGTCCGGGACAGGGAGATACGAGCAGTACTTC
TRBJ2-5 TRBV6-2/TRBV6-3 . TRBD2 CASSGGSETQYF TGTGCCAGCAGCGGGGGGTCGGAGACCCAGTACTTC
TRBJ2-2 TRBV7-9 once . CASSSIILAPNTGELFF TGTGCCAGCAGCTCAATCATCTTAGCCCCGAACACCGGGGAGCTGTTTTTT
TRBJ1-2 TRBV28 few TRBD1 CASSRDRLYGYTF TGTGCCAGCAGTAGGGACAGACTCTATGGCTACACCTTC
TRBJ2-1 TRBV7-2 few TRBD2 CASSRSSGPSNEQFF TGTGCCAGCAGCCGATCTAGCGGGCCTTCCAATGAGCAGTTCTTC
TRBJ2-7 TRBV20-1 . TRBD2 CSARDISGRRYEQYF TGCAGTGCTAGAGATATCAGCGGGAGGAGATACGAGCAGTACTTC
TRBJ2-1 TRBV9 . TRBD2 CASSVGKLLAGSSYNEQFF TGTGCCAGCAGCGTAGGGAAGTTGCTAGCGGGCAGCTCCTACAATGAGCAGTTCTTC
TRBJ2-5 TRBV3-1 . TRBD1 CASSQPGGEETQYF TGTGCCAGCAGCCAGCCAGGGGGTGAAGAGACCCAGTACTTC